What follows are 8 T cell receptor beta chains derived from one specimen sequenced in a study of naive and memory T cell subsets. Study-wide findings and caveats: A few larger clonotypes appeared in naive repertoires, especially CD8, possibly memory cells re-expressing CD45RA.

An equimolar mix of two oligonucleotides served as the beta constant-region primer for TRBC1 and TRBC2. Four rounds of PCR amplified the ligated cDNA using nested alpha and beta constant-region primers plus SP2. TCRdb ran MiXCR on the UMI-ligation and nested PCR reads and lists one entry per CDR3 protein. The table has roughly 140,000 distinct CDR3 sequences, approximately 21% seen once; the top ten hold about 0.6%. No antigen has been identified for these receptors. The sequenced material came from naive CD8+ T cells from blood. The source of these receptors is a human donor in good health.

CDR3 DNA: TGCGCCAGCAATGACAGGGGGACTGATGAAAAACTGTTTTTT. It codes for CASNDRGTDEKLFF. This chain links TRBV4-3 with TRBJ1-4, with TRBD1 matching 9 bases. Losses at the gene ends were 7 bases for V and 6 bases for J; bases not matched to a gene: 6. Looked up from germline, CDR1 is LGHNA and CDR2 is YSLEER. This CDR3 contains 14 residues.

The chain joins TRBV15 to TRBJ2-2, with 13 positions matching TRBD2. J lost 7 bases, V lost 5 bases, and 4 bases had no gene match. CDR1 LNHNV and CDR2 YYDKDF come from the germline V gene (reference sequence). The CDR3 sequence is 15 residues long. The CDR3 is CATSGTSGKVGELFF. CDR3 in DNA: TGTGCCACCAGCGGGACTAGCGGGAAGGTCGGGGAGCTGTTTTTT.

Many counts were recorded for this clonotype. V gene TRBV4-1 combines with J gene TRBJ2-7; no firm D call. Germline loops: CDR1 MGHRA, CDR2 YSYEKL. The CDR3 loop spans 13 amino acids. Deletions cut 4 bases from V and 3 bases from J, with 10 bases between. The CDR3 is CASSPPGNYEQYF. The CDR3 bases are TGCGCCAGCAGCCCCCCCGGCAACTACGAGCAGTACTTC.

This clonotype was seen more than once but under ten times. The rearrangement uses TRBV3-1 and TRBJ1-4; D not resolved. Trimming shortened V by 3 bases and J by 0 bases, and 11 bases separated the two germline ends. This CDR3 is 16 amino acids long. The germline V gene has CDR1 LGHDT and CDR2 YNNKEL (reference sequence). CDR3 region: CASSHGIPTTNEKLFF. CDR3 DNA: TGTGCCAGCAGCCATGGGATACCAACAACTAATGAAAAACTGTTTTTT.

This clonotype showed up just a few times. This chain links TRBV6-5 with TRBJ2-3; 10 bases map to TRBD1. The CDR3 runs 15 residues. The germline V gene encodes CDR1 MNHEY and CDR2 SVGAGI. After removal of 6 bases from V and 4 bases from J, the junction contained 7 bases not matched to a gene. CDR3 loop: CASRADRGRSDTQYF. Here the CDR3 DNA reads TGTGCCAGCAGAGCCGACAGGGGGCGGTCAGATACGCAGTATTTT.

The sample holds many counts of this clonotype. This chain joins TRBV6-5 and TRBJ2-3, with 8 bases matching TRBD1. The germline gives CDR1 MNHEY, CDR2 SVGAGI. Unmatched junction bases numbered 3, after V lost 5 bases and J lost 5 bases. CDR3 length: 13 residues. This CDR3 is CASSPTGGDTQYF. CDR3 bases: TGTGCCAGCAGTCCTACAGGGGGAGATACGCAGTATTTT.

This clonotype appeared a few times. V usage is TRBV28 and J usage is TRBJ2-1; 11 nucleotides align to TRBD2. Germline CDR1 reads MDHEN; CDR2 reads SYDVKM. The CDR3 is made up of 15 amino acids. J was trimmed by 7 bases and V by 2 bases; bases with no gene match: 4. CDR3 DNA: TGTGCCAGCAGTTTACTAGCGGGAGGTTTGAATGAGCAGTTCTTC. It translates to CASSLLAGGLNEQFF.

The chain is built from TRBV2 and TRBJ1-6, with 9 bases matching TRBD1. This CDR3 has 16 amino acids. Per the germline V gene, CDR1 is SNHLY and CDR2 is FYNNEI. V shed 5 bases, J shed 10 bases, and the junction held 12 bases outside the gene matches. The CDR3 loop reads CASSNYGQGLSSPLHF. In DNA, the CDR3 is TGTGCCAGCAGTAACTATGGACAGGGGCTAAGCTCACCCCTCCACTTT. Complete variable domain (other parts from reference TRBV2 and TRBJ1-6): EPEVTQTPSHQVTQMGQEVILRCVPISNHLYFYWYRQILGQKVEFLVSFYNNEISEKSEIFDDQFSVERPDGSNFTLKIRSTKLEDSAMYFCASSNYGQGLSSPLHFGNGTRLTVT.